This passage covers 14 T cell receptor beta chains from one sample sequenced in a study of beta chain features in type 1 diabetes. Study findings and constraints: Shortening of TCRB CDR3s, moderate but significant, appeared in all four CD4+ subsets of Type 1 diabetes patients.

These receptors' antigens are unknown. cDNA synthesis used the whole RNA isolate, giving expressed TCRB sequences. This table comes from immunoSEQ multiplex PCR, and its TCRdb copy is limited to in-frame clones, with some not included. Seen here are some 660,000 clones, over 12% observed once, and the top ten hold approximately 0.039%. Sequenced sample: naive CD4+ T cells from blood. The receptors were sampled from a young man with type 1 diabetes.

This clone was seen a few times. The chain uses TRBV28 and TRBJ2-7; D is unresolved. V shed 3 bases and J shed 3 bases, with 6 bases lying between them. Germline CDR1 is MDHEN and CDR2 is SYDVKM. This CDR3 contains 12 residues. CDR3 loop: CASSLGYYEQYF. CDR3 DNA: TGTGCCAGCAGTTTGGGGTACTACGAGCAGTACTTC.

CDR3: CAWSPGIPYEQYF. Written as DNA, the CDR3 is TGTGCCTGGAGCCCAGGGATTCCCTACGAGCAGTACTTC. The chain couples TRBV30 to TRBJ2-7; TRBD1 is a possible D gene (5 bases). Trimming cost V 3 bases and J 2 bases, with 11 bases left between them. The CDR3 has 13 residues. CDR1 GTSNPN and CDR2 SVGIG come from the germline V gene (reference sequence).

This clone was observed a few times. The J gene is TRBJ1-2, the V gene TRBV27, with D tentatively TRBD1 (6 bases). The CDR3 extends over 13 amino acids. Looked up from germline, CDR1 is MNHEY and CDR2 is SMNVEV (reference sequence). Deletions cut 3 bases from V and 6 bases from J, with 11 bases between. The CDR3 loop is CASSFRQGHGYTF. DNA for the CDR3: TGTGCCAGCAGTTTTCGGCAGGGGCATGGCTACACCTTC.

In its sample, this clone was seen a few times. This rearrangement joins TRBV4-1 to TRBJ2-7; perhaps TRBD2 as D (6 bases). V was pared by 0 bases and J by 0 bases, with 15 bases between. This CDR3 has 17 amino acids. Germline loops: CDR1 MGHRA, CDR2 YSYEKL. CDR3 DNA: TGCGCCAGCAGCCAAGATCGTCTAGCGTGGATCTCCTACGAGCAGTACTTC. Protein: CASSQDRLAWISYEQYF.

This clone has more than one count but fewer than ten. This sequence joins TRBV7-9 and TRBJ1-1; 7 nucleotides line up with TRBD1. This CDR3 spans 13 amino acids. In germline, CDR1 is SEHNR, CDR2 FQNEAQ (reference sequence). Trimming took 4 bases from V and 6 from J; bases not matched to a gene: 5. CDR3 protein: CASSSQGGSEAFF. DNA for the CDR3: TGTGCCAGCAGCTCTCAGGGGGGATCTGAAGCTTTCTTT.

In this sample, this clone turned up a few times. The chain joins TRBV4-3 to TRBJ2-5, with D unclear. V lost 2 bases and J lost 5, with 18 bases in between. The CDR3 extends over 16 amino acids. CDR1 is LGHNA, CDR2 YSLEER, per germline. The CDR3 coding sequence is TGCGCCAGCAGCCAAAGCCCACCCTGGGAATCCGAGACCCAGTACTTC. It yields the protein CASSQSPPWESETQYF.

This clone was detected only a few times. The genes are TRBV15 and TRBJ1-5; D not certain. V lost 5 bases, J lost 7 bases, and 9 bases lay in between. CDR1 and CDR2 (germline): LNHNV, YYDKDF (reference sequence). This CDR3 has 12 amino acids. The CDR3 region is CATSRTEQPQHF. The CDR3 DNA follows: TGTGCCACCAGCCGAACGGAGCAGCCCCAGCATTTT.

The chain has TRBV7-2 and TRBJ2-5; possible D gene TRBD2, 6 bases. The CDR3 has 14 residues. The V end lost 5 bases, the J end lost 4 bases, and 14 bases lay between the germline ends. Germline V lookup: CDR1 SGHTA, CDR2 FQGNSA. CDR3 DNA sequence: TGTGCCAGCAGCGAGGGCGGGGTACGAGAGACCCAGTACTTC. Translating gives CASSEGGVRETQYF. Full variable domain (remainder filled in from reference TRBV7-2 and TRBJ2-5): GAGVSQSPSNKVTEKGKDVELRCDPISGHTALYWYRQSLGQGLEFLIYFQGNSAPDKSGLPSDRFSAERTGGSVSTLTIQRTQQEDSAVYLCASSEGGVRETQYFGPGTRLLVL.

The CDR3 loop reads CSVSGSSGNTIYF. CDR3 nucleotide sequence: TGCAGCGTCTCAGGGTCGTCCGGAAACACCATATATTTT. The J gene is TRBJ1-3, the V gene TRBV29-1; possible D gene TRBD1, 5 bases. Trimming took off 6 bases at V and 4 bases at J, with 13 bases between the two ends. This CDR3 has 13 amino acids. Looked up from germline, CDR1 is SQVTM and CDR2 is ANQGSEA.

V usage is TRBV9 and J usage is TRBJ2-7; D is unresolved. Between the trimmed V and J ends, which lost 3 bases and 0 bases, there was a span of 7 bases. CDR1 is SGDLS and CDR2 is YYNGEE in the germline V gene. The CDR3 has 13 residues. The CDR3 nucleotides read TGTGCCAGCAGCGCAGCGAGCTCCTACGAGCAGTACTTC. This encodes CASSAASSYEQYF.

The chain is built from TRBV7-9 and TRBJ1-1; D is unresolved. The germline V gene encodes CDR1 SEHNR and CDR2 FQNEAQ (reference sequence). The CDR3 consists of 13 residues. The ends were cut back, 7 bases at V and 5 bases at J, with 14 bases in the middle. CDR3 loop: CASTSGAWTEAFF. The CDR3 DNA reads as TGTGCCAGCACCTCGGGTGCGTGGACTGAAGCTTTCTTT.

The V and J genes are TRBV28 and TRBJ2-7, with 7 positions matching TRBD1. CDR1 and CDR2 (germline): MDHEN, SYDVKM. The CDR3 has 13 amino acids. With 6 bases clipped from V and 0 bases from J, the junction kept 2 bases outside the gene matches. The CDR3 protein is CASRRDSSYEQYF. The CDR3 region has the DNA TGTGCCAGCAGGAGGGACAGCTCCTACGAGCAGTACTTC.

This clone was seen a few times. This chain joins TRBV6-1 and TRBJ2-7; the match to TRBD1 covers 7 bases. Trimming removed 6 bases from V and 3 bases from J; junction bases left unmatched: 5. The length of the CDR3 is 13 residues. Germline loops: CDR1 MNHNS, CDR2 SASEGT. CDR3 bases: TGTGCCAGCAGCCGGGACAGCCTCTACGAGCAGTACTTC. Protein product: CASSRDSLYEQYF.

In its sample, this clone was seen a few times. The V call is TRBV29-1, the J call TRBJ2-1; 11 positions agree with TRBD2. J gave up 3 bases and V 4 bases, and 2 bases lay outside the gene matches. Germline CDR1 SQVTM, CDR2 ANQGSEA. The CDR3 runs 14 residues. The CDR3 bases are TGCAGCGTTGTAACTAGCGGGGGCTACAATGAGCAGTTCTTC. Its protein is CSVVTSGGYNEQFF.